This T cell receptor (beta chain) originates from a study of post-analysis software for immune sequencing data. The wider study: As for disease course, relapsing-remitting, secondary progressive and progressive-relapsing multiple sclerosis were all included. General study points: Normalized Chao1 diversity in multiple sclerosis patients fell significantly below that of controls.

This clonotype has only a few counts. What it binds is not known. Tagging with unique molecular identifiers was a feature of the TCR beta cDNA libraries. MiXCR was run by TCRdb on the PCR reads, yielding one entry per CDR3 protein. The sample holds some 370,000 distinct CDR3 sequences; about a third are singletons and the top ten take 13%. Sequencing was performed on blood. The sequence was collected from a girl aged 5 to 17 with multiple sclerosis.

The CDR3 nucleotides read TGTGCCAGCAGGACTGGGTCGGGGTACTATGGCTACACCTTC. This codes for CASRTGSGYYGYTF. V gene TRBV12-3 or TRBV12-4 combines with J gene TRBJ1-2; D gene uncertain. The V end was cut by 6 bases, the J end by 3 bases, with 14 bases between. The CDR3 loop spans 14 amino acids.